These 22 T cell receptor beta chains came from one sample sequenced in a study of technical replicates of blood from a few donors. The assay was immunoSEQ multiplex PCR, and TCRdb's table has in-frame clones only and misses some. The data hold about 68,000 clones, with under 98% observed a single time. Sequenced input: T cells isolated from PBMCs. The receptors here all came from a human donor in good health.

The CDR3 DNA sequence: TGTGCCAGTAGTGGAGATCGGACAGGTCTAAACATTCAGTACTTC. This encodes CASSGDRTGLNIQYF. The J gene is TRBJ2-4, the V gene TRBV19; 7 nucleotides line up with TRBD1. CDR1 is LNHDA, CDR2 SQIVND, per germline (reference sequence). This CDR3 comprises 15 residues. With 5 bases clipped from V and 6 bases from J, the junction kept 10 bases outside the gene matches. Drawing the rest from reference TRBV19 and TRBJ2-4, the complete variable domain is DGGITQSPKYLFRKEGQNVTLSCEQNLNHDAMYWYRQDPGQGLRLIYYSQIVNDFQKGDIAEGYSVSREKKESFPLTVTSAQKNPTAFYLCASSGDRTGLNIQYFGAGTRLSVL.

CDR3 DNA: TGTGCCAGCAGTTACTCGTTCGGGGAGGGCTACACCTTC. Translated, it gives CASSYSFGEGYTF. This chain links TRBV6-5 with TRBJ1-2; D unclear. V was shortened by 0 bases and J by 8 bases, with 10 bases between the two germline ends. Germline V gene lookup returns CDR1 MNHEY and CDR2 SVGAGI. The CDR3 consists of 13 residues.

This sequence joins TRBV30 and TRBJ1-5; D is undetermined. The germline CDR1 and CDR2 sequences are GTSNPN and SVGIG (reference sequence). Trimming pared 4 bases from V and 2 bases from J, leaving 18 bases between. CDR3 length equals 16 residues. The CDR3 reads CAWTPRRVVGNQPQHF. The DNA for the CDR3 is TGTGCCTGGACCCCTCGCCGGGTAGTCGGCAATCAGCCCCAGCATTTT.

This chain uses TRBV29-1 with TRBJ1-1, with TRBD1 matching over 10 bases. The germline CDR1 and CDR2 sequences are SQVTM and ANQGSEA. This CDR3 contains 12 residues. J gave up 6 bases and V 5 bases, and 3 bases lay outside the gene matches. The CDR3 nucleotides are TGCAGCGTTAGACAGGGGGCCGCTGAAGCTTTCTTT. It specifies CSVRQGAAEAFF. The full variable domain, its missing parts supplied by reference TRBV29-1 and TRBJ1-1, is SAVISQKPSRDICQRGTSLTIQCQVDSQVTMMFWYRQQPGQSLTLIATANQGSEATYESGFVIDKFPISRPNLTFSTLTVSNMSPEDSSIYLCSVRQGAAEAFFGQGTRLTVV.

This chain links TRBV4-1 with TRBJ1-2; D unresolved. The CDR3 is 12 residues long. Germline V gene data show CDR1 as MGHRA and CDR2 as YSYEKL. The ends were cut back, 0 bases at V and 4 bases at J, with 3 bases in the middle. CDR3 region: CASSQDGYGYTF. CDR3 in DNA: TGCGCCAGCAGCCAAGACGGCTATGGCTACACCTTC.

The chain carries TRBV27 and TRBJ2-1; D not resolved. This CDR3 has 13 amino acids. The V end lost 3 bases, the J end lost 7 bases, and 10 bases lay between the germline ends. From germline, CDR1 is MNHEY and CDR2 SMNVEV (reference sequence). The CDR3 DNA reads as TGTGCCAGCAGTTTCCCCAACGGGAATGAGCAGTTCTTC. This codes for CASSFPNGNEQFF.

The chain couples TRBV7-8 to TRBJ2-7, with 8 bases fitting TRBD2. V trimming: 3 bases; J trimming: 0 bases; junction bases outside the gene matches: 4. CDR1 is SGHVS and CDR2 is FQNEAQ in the germline V gene. The CDR3 runs to 15 residues. Here the CDR3 reads CASSLTSADSYEQYF. DNA of the CDR3: TGTGCCAGCAGCTTGACTAGCGCGGACTCCTACGAGCAGTACTTC.

This rearrangement joins TRBV19 to TRBJ1-3; tentative D call: TRBD1 (5 bases). In germline, CDR1 is LNHDA, CDR2 SQIVND (reference sequence). Trimming shortened V by 4 bases and J by 3 bases, and 28 bases separated the two germline ends. The CDR3 has 20 amino acids. CDR3 in amino acids: CASSKNGQTVISPRGNTIYF. Written as DNA, the CDR3 is TGTGCCAGTAGTAAAAATGGACAAACTGTTATCTCCCCTCGTGGAAACACCATATATTTT.

J is TRBJ1-2 and V is TRBV27; D unclear. The CDR3 contains 14 residues. The germline V gene has CDR1 MNHEY and CDR2 SMNVEV (reference sequence). With 2 bases removed from V and 6 bases from J, the gap between germline ends came to 13 bases. CDR3 bases: TGTGCCAGCAGTTTAGCAGGAGGGAGGAATGGCTACACCTTC. Translated, it gives CASSLAGGRNGYTF.

This chain links TRBV15 with TRBJ2-7; 7 bases are shared with TRBD1. The V gene's germline CDR1 is LNHNV and CDR2 YYDKDF (reference sequence). Trimming at V came to 3 bases and at J to 4 bases, leaving 3 bases not matched to a gene. This CDR3 region has 13 residues. The CDR3 sequence is CATSSRDSYEQYF. The DNA of the CDR3 is TGTGCCACCAGCAGTCGGGACAGTTACGAGCAGTACTTC.

V is TRBV19 and J is TRBJ2-7; TRBD2 matches 11 bases. With V trimmed by 3 bases and J by 5 bases, 6 bases remained unmatched. The CDR3 length is 15 residues. The germline V gene has CDR1 LNHDA and CDR2 SQIVND (reference sequence). The CDR3 DNA reads as TGTGCCAGTAGTATTAAAGGACTAGCGGGCAACGAGCAGTACTTC. This translates into CASSIKGLAGNEQYF.

The V gene is TRBV6-4, the J gene TRBJ2-1; TRBD2 might be the D (7 bases). The CDR3 runs 15 residues. CDR1 and CDR2 (germline): MRHNA, SNTAGT. V was trimmed by 4 bases and J by 5 bases, leaving 15 bases between them. The CDR3 spells CASSVEGRGNNEQFF. CDR3 nucleotides: TGTGCCAGCAGTGTAGAGGGGAGGGGGAACAATGAGCAGTTCTTC.

The CDR3 loop reads CASSRGSTQYF. As DNA, the CDR3 is TGTGCCAGCAGCCGGGGGAGTACGCAGTATTTT. The V and J genes are TRBV13 and TRBJ2-3; perhaps TRBD2 as D (6 bases). V was cut by 5 bases and J by 8 bases, with 8 bases left in between. Germline CDR1 and CDR2: PRHDT and FYEKMQ (reference sequence). This CDR3 contains 11 residues. Combining the CDR3 with reference TRBV13 and TRBJ2-3 gives the whole variable domain AAGVIQSPRHLIKEKRETATLKCYPIPRHDTVYWYQQGPGQDPQFLISFYEKMQSDKGSIPDRFSAQQFSDYHSELNMSSLELGDSALYFCASSRGSTQYFGPGTRLTVL.

The chain combines TRBV6-5 with TRBJ2-5; 7 positions match TRBD2. V trimming: 4 bases; J trimming: 5 bases; junction bases outside the gene matches: 4. CDR3 length: 13 residues. Per germline, CDR1 MNHEY and CDR2 SVGAGI. CDR3: CASSSGTIETQYF. As DNA, the CDR3 is TGTGCCAGCAGTTCCGGGACTATCGAGACCCAGTACTTC.

The chain links TRBV5-6 to TRBJ1-2; the D is unclear. CDR3 size: 11 residues. Trimming cost V 3 bases and J 6 bases, with 6 bases left between them. Germline V gives CDR1 SGHDT, CDR2 YYEEEE. The CDR3 spells CASSSEDGYTF. In DNA, the CDR3 is TGTGCCAGCAGCTCGGAGGATGGCTACACCTTC.

This clone was found a few times. V and J are TRBV11-3 and TRBJ1-1; D is undetermined. Trimming removed 0 bases at V and 0 bases at J, with 8 bases between. Germline assignment: CDR1 SGHNT and CDR2 YENEEA. The CDR3 length is 15 residues. As DNA, the CDR3 is TGTGCCAGCAGCTTAGATCAGGTCATGAACACTGAAGCTTTCTTT. It specifies CASSLDQVMNTEAFF. Supplemented by reference TRBV11-3 and TRBJ1-1, the full variable domain reads EAGVVQSPRYKIIEKKQPVAFWCNPISGHNTLYWYLQNLGQGPELLIRYENEEAVDDSQLPKDRFSAERLKGVDSTLKIQPAELGDSAVYLCASSLDQVMNTEAFFGQGTRLTVV.

This chain links TRBV10-2 with TRBJ2-2; TRBD2 agrees at 12 bases. The CDR3 runs to 17 residues. CDR1 and CDR2 from the germline V gene are WSHSY and SAAADI. V trimming: 3 bases; J trimming: 0 bases; junction bases outside the gene matches: 2. CDR3 loop: CASSDRTSGTNTGELFF. CDR3 coding DNA: TGCGCCAGCAGTGATAGGACTAGCGGGACGAACACCGGGGAGCTGTTTTTT.

V and J are TRBV2 and TRBJ1-2; perhaps TRBD1 as D (6 bases). The germline gives CDR1 SNHLY, CDR2 FYNNEI. The CDR3 consists of 14 residues. V was cut by 2 bases and J by 6 bases, with 13 bases left in between. The CDR3 DNA is TGTGCCAGCAGTGAAAGGCAGGGGCCGGATGGCTACACCTTC. This encodes CASSERQGPDGYTF.

The chain couples TRBV29-1 to TRBJ1-4, with 10 positions matching TRBD1. With V trimmed by 7 bases and J by 8 bases, 7 bases remained unmatched. The CDR3 spans 13 residues. Germline CDR1 is SQVTM and CDR2 is ANQGSEA. CDR3 coding DNA: TGCAGCGGGCAGGGGACAGGGGAAGAAAAACTGTTTTTT. It is translated as CSGQGTGEEKLFF.

The chain couples TRBV19 to TRBJ1-1, with D tentatively TRBD1 (5 bases). The CDR3 covers 13 residues. V was pared by 5 bases and J by 0 bases, with 7 bases between. Germline lookup yields CDR1 LNHDA and CDR2 SQIVND (reference sequence). The CDR3 loop is CASSGDLNTEAFF. CDR3 DNA sequence: TGTGCCAGTAGTGGGGACTTGAACACTGAAGCTTTCTTT.

The chain joins TRBV19 to TRBJ1-5; D is uncertain. CDR1 and CDR2 (germline): LNHDA, SQIVND (reference sequence). The CDR3 is 15 residues long. Between the trimmed V and J ends, which lost 3 bases and 2 bases, there was a span of 11 bases. The CDR3: CASSIRHPGNQPQHF. The CDR3 DNA sequence: TGTGCCAGTAGTATCCGCCACCCGGGCAATCAGCCCCAGCATTTT.

This sequence joins TRBV6-5 and TRBJ1-1; D is possibly TRBD1 (6 bases). Trimming left V 5 bases short and J 1 base short, with 8 bases between. Germline V CDR1 and CDR2: MNHEY, SVGAGI. CDR3 length: 13 amino acids. CDR3 DNA: TGTGCCAGCAGTCACAGGGAGAACACTGAAGCTTTCTTT. Residues: CASSHRENTEAFF.